The sequence of this T cell receptor beta chain was determined in a study of control samples from healthy donors and cancer patients. Assay used: immunoSEQ multiplex PCR; TCRdb lists only in-frame clones, some missing. The sample includes 82,000 or so clones, around 94% of them seen just once. Per germline, CDR1 MDHEN and CDR2 SYDVKM. The CDR3 has 15 amino acids. Trimming took 4 bases from V and 1 from J, leaving 13 bases between them. Source material: blood. The TCR sequence derives from a woman in her late teens or twenties in good health. The rearrangement uses TRBV28 and TRBJ2-5, with D possibly being TRBD1 (6 bases). DNA for the CDR3: TGTGCCAGCAGTTCATTAGACAGGCCCCAAGAGACCCAGTACTTC. It is translated as CASSSLDRPQETQYF.